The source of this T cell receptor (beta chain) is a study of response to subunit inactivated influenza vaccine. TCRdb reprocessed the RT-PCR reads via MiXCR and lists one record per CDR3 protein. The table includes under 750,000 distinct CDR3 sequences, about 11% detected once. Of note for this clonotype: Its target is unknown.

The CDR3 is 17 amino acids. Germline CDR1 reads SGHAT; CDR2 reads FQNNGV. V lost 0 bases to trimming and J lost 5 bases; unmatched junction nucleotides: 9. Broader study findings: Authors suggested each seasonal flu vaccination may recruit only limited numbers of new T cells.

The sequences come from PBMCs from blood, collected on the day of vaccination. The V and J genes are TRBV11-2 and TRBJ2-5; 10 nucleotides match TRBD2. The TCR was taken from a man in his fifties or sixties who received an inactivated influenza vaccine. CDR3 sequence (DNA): TGTGCCAGCAGCTTAGATGTAGCGGGAGGTCCTTTCGAGACCCAGTACTTC. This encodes CASSLDVAGGPFETQYF.